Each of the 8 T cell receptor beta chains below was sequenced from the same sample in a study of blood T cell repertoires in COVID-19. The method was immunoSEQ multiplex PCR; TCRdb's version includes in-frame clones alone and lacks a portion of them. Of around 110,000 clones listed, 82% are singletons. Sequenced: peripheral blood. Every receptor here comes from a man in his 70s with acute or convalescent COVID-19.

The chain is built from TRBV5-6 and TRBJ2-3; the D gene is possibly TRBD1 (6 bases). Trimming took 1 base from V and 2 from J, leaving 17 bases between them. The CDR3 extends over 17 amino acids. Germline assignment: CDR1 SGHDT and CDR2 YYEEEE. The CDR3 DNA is TGTGCCAGCAGCTTGAGGTTCTTGGTGGGGGCCACAGATACGCAGTATTTT. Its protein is CASSLRFLVGATDTQYF.

Here the CDR3 reads CASSRGREVGNEQFF. Written as DNA, the CDR3 is TGTGCCAGCAGTCGGGGGCGGGAGGTAGGCAATGAGCAGTTCTTC. The V gene is TRBV4-2, the J gene TRBJ2-1, with 8 positions matching TRBD2. The CDR3 sequence is 15 residues long. V shed 6 bases and J 6 bases; nucleotides not matched to a gene: 10. Germline V CDR1 and CDR2: LGHNA, YNFKEQ.

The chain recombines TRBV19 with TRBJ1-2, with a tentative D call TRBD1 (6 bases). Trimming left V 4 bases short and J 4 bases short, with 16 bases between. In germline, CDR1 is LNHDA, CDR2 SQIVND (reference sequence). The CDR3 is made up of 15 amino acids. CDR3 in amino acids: CASSTSGQGTYGYTF. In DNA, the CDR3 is TGTGCCAGTAGTACCTCGGGACAAGGAACCTATGGCTACACCTTC.

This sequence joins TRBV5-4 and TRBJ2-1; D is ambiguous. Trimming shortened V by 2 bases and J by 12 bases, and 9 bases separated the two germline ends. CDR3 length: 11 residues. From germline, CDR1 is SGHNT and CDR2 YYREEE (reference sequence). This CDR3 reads CASSFNQVQFF. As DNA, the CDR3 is TGTGCCAGCAGCTTCAACCAGGTGCAGTTCTTC.

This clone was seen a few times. In DNA form, the CDR3 reads TGTGCCAGCAGCTTATCTTCGCAGGGACACGGAAACACCATATATTTT. Encoded protein: CASSLSSQGHGNTIYF. The chain carries TRBV7-2 and TRBJ1-3; a weak D match, TRBD1 (6 bases). The CDR3 is 16 residues long. V was clipped by 2 bases and J by 4 bases, with 15 bases between them. CDR1 SGHTA and CDR2 FQGNSA come from the germline V gene.

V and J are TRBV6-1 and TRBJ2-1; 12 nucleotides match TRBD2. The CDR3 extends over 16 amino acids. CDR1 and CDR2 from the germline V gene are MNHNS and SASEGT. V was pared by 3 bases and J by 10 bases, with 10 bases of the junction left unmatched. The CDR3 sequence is CASSETSGGKRMEQFF. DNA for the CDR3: TGTGCCAGCAGTGAGACTAGCGGGGGTAAACGTATGGAGCAGTTCTTC.

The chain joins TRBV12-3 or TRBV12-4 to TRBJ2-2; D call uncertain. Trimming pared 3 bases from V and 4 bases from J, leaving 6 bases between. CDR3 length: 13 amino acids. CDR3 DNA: TGTGCCAGCAGTTTCACGGGCACCGGGGAGCTGTTTTTT. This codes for CASSFTGTGELFF.

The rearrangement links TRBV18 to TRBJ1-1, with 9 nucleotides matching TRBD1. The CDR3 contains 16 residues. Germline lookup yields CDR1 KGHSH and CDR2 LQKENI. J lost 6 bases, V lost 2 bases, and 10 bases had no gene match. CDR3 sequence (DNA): TGTGCCAGCTCACCAGGGGACAGACAGGGGGGCGCTGAAGCTTTCTTT. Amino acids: CASSPGDRQGGAEAFF.